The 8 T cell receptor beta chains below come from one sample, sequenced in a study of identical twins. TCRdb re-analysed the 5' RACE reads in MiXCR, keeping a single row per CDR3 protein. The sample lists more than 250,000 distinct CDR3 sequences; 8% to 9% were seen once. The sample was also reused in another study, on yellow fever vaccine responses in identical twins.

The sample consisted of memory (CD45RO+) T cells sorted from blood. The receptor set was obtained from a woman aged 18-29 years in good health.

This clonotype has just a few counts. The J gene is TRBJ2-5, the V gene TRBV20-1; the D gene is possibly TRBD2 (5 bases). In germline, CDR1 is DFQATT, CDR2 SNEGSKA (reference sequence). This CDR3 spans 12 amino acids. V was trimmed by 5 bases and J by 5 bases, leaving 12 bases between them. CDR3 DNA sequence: TGCAGTGCTCCCGAGGGCGGGGAGACCCAGTACTTC. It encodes CSAPEGGETQYF.

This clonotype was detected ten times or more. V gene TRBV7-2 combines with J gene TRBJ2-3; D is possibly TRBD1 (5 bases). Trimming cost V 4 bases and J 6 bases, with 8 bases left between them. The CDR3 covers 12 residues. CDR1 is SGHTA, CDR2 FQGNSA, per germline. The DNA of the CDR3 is TGTGCCAGCAGCTCCAGGGTTGATACGCAGTATTTT. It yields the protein CASSSRVDTQYF.

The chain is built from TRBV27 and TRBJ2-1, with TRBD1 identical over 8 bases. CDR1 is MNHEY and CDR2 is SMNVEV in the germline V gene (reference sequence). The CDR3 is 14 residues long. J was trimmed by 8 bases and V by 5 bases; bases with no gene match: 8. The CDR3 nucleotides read TGTGCCAGCAGTCTAAAACAGGGGGGCTATGAGCAGTTCTTC. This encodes CASSLKQGGYEQFF.

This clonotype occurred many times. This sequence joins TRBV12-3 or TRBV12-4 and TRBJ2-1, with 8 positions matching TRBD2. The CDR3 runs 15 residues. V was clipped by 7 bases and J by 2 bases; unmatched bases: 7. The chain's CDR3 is CASNPSGGAYNEQFF. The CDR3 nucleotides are TGTGCCAGCAACCCCTCGGGGGGGGCCTACAATGAGCAGTTCTTC.

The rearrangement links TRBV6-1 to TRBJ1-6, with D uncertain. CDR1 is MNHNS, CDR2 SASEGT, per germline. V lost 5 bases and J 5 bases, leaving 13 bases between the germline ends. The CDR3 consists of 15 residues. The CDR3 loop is CASSRSDVHNSPLHF. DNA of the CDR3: TGTGCCAGCAGTCGGTCGGACGTCCATAATTCACCCCTCCACTTT.

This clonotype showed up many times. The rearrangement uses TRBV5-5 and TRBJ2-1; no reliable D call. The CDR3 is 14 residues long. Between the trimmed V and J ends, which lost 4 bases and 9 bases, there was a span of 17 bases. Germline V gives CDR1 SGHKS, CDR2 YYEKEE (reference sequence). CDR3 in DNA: TGTGCCAGCAGCGAATACGCTGGGGTAACTGAGCAGTTCTTC. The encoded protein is CASSEYAGVTEQFF.

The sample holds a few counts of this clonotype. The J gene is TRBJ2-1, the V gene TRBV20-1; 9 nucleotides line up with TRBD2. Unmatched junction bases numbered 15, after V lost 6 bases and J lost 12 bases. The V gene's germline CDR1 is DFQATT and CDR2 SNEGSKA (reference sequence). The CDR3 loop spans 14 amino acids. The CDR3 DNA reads TGCAGTGCGGTAGGAGGACTAGCGAACTATGGGCAGTTCTTC. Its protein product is CSAVGGLANYGQFF.

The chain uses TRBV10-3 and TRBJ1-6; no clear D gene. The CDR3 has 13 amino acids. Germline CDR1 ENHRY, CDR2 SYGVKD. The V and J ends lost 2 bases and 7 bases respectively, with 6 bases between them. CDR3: CAISERPNSPLHF. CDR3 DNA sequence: TGTGCCATCAGTGAGAGGCCGAATTCACCCCTCCACTTT.